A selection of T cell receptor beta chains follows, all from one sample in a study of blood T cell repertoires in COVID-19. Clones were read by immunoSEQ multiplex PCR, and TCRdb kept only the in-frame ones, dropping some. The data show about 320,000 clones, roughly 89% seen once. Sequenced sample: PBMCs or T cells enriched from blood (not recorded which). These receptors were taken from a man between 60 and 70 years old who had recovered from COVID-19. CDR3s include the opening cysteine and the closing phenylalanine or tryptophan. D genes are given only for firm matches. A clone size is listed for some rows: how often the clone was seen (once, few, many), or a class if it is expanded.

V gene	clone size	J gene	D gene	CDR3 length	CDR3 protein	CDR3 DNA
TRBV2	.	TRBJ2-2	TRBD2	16	CASRPTSGATTGELFF	TGTGCCAGCAGGCCAACTAGCGGGGCGACCACCGGGGAGCTGTTTTTT
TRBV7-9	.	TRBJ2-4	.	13	CASSSSGKNIQYF	TGTGCCAGCAGCTCAAGCGGGAAAAACATTCAGTACTTC
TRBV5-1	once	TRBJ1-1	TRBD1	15	CASSPQGRFNTEAFF	TGCGCCAGCAGCCCACAGGGGCGTTTCAACACTGAAGCTTTCTTT
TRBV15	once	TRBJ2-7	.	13	CATRQRNSYEQYF	TGTGCCACGAGACAGCGTAACTCCTACGAGCAGTACTTC
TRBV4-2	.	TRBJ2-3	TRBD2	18	CASSQRLAGRSSTDTQYF	TGTGCCAGCAGCCAAAGACTAGCGGGCCGTTCTAGCACAGATACGCAGTATTTT
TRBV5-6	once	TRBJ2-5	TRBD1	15	CASSRGQGAMETQYF	TGTGCCAGCAGCCGAGGACAGGGGGCTATGGAGACCCAGTACTTC
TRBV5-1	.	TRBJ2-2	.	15	CASSFRLPRGGELFF	TGCGCCAGCAGCTTCAGACTTCCACGAGGCGGGGAGCTGTTTTTT
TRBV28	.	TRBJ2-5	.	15	CASSSQGDFWETQYF	TGTGCCAGCAGTTCGCAAGGAGACTTTTGGGAGACCCAGTACTTC
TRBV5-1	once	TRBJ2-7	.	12	CASSLTGLEQYF	TGCGCCAGCAGCTTGACAGGGCTCGAGCAGTACTTC
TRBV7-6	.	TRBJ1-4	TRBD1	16	CASAFGRRGREEKLFF	TGTGCCAGCGCCTTTGGGCGCAGGGGGCGGGAGGAAAAACTGTTTTTT
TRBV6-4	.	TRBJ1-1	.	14	CASSENSMNTEAFF	TGTGCCAGCAGTGAGAACTCTATGAACACTGAAGCTTTCTTT
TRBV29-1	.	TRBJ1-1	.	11	CSVYKNTEAFF	TGCAGCGTTTACAAGAACACTGAAGCTTTCTTT